The next 30 T cell receptor beta chains were all read from a single sample in a study of blood T cell repertoires in COVID-19. The repertoire was sequenced with immunoSEQ multiplex PCR; TCRdb's copy has only in-frame clones and lacks some. This sample has some 460,000 clones, with 85% to 90% found just once. The sequenced sample consisted of peripheral blood. The receptors were sampled from a woman younger than 45 with acute or convalescent COVID-19.

The chain employs TRBV5-1 and TRBJ2-4, with D possibly being TRBD1 (6 bases). V gave up 4 bases and J gave up 9 bases, with 17 bases separating them. The CDR3 is 14 residues long. Germline loops: CDR1 SGHRS, CDR2 YFSETQ. The CDR3 loop reads CASSAGDTGRIQYF. The CDR3 DNA reads TGCGCCAGCAGCGCCGGGGACACTGGGCGCATTCAGTACTTC. The full variable domain, with the rest looked up from reference TRBV5-1 and TRBJ2-4, is KAGVTQTPRYLIKTRGQQVTLSCSPISGHRSVSWYQQTPGQGLQFLFEYFSETQRNKGNFPGRFSGRQFSNSRSEMNVSTLELGDSALYLCASSAGDTGRIQYFGAGTRLSVL.

The V gene is TRBV29-1, the J gene TRBJ2-5; D call uncertain. The CDR3 loop spans 13 amino acids. The V gene lost 7 bases and the J gene lost 5 bases, with 17 bases spanning the gap. The germline V gene encodes CDR1 SQVTM and CDR2 ANQGSEA. The CDR3: CSAQKPGVETQYF. The CDR3 nucleotides read TGCAGCGCACAAAAACCGGGTGTGGAGACCCAGTACTTC.

The V call is TRBV9, the J call TRBJ1-1, with D possibly TRBD1 on 6 matching bases. Germline V lookup: CDR1 SGDLS, CDR2 YYNGEE. The ends were cut back, 1 base at V and 1 base at J, with 11 bases in the middle. The CDR3 covers 15 residues. Here the CDR3 reads CASSVSGAGNTEAFF. The CDR3 coding sequence is TGTGCCAGCAGCGTATCAGGGGCGGGGAACACTGAAGCTTTCTTT.

The chain uses TRBV20-1 and TRBJ2-3; D ambiguous. This CDR3 is 11 amino acids long. Per the germline V gene, CDR1 is DFQATT and CDR2 is SNEGSKA (reference sequence). Trimming took 3 bases from V and 2 from J, leaving 3 bases between them. CDR3 sequence (DNA): TGCAGTGCTAGCTACACAGATACGCAGTATTTT. It yields the protein CSASYTDTQYF.

This clone has a single count. The chain has TRBV28 and TRBJ1-5, with D tentatively TRBD1 (6 bases). Germline CDR1 reads MDHEN; CDR2 reads SYDVKM. The ends were cut back, 7 bases at V and 4 bases at J, with 23 bases in the middle. The CDR3 runs 17 residues. CDR3 coding DNA: TGTGCCAGCACCGGTTCCCGACCAGGGGTAGGAAATCAGCCCCAGCATTTT. As protein: CASTGSRPGVGNQPQHF.

V gene TRBV7-9 combines with J gene TRBJ2-3, with TRBD2 matching 7 bases. Trimming removed 4 bases from V and 2 bases from J; junction bases left unmatched: 3. The CDR3 consists of 14 residues. From germline, CDR1 is SEHNR and CDR2 FQNEAQ (reference sequence). The CDR3 spells CASSSKRDTDTQYF. The DNA of the CDR3 is TGTGCCAGCAGCTCGAAGCGGGACACAGATACGCAGTATTTT.

The chain has TRBV19 and TRBJ2-7; D is possibly TRBD2 (6 bases). V was shortened by 2 bases and J by 2 bases, with 16 bases between the two germline ends. The CDR3 totals 16 residues. Germline V gene data show CDR1 as LNHDA and CDR2 as SQIVND (reference sequence). The CDR3 coding sequence is TGTGCCAGTAGTATAACCGCGGGAATGGGACCCTACGAGCAGTACTTC. It codes for CASSITAGMGPYEQYF.

This rearrangement joins TRBV5-8 to TRBJ1-1; D might be TRBD1 (6 bases). V shed 4 bases and J shed 0 bases, with 13 bases lying between them. CDR1 and CDR2 from the germline V gene are SGHTS and YDEGEE. The CDR3 length is 15 residues. The CDR3 protein is CASSRTRGLNTEAFF. The CDR3 nucleotides are TGTGCCAGCAGCCGCACCAGGGGTTTGAACACTGAAGCTTTCTTT.

The chain uses TRBV5-1 and TRBJ2-7, with TRBD2 as a possible D gene (5 bases). V was trimmed by 5 bases and J by 0 bases, leaving 15 bases between them. This CDR3 has 15 amino acids. Germline CDR1 SGHRS, CDR2 YFSETQ. The CDR3 DNA is TGCGCCAGCAGTCAGTCTACGGGGAGCTCCTACGAGCAGTACTTC. Its translation is CASSQSTGSSYEQYF. Variable domain in full (rest from reference TRBV5-1 and TRBJ2-7): KAGVTQTPRYLIKTRGQQVTLSCSPISGHRSVSWYQQTPGQGLQFLFEYFSETQRNKGNFPGRFSGRQFSNSRSEMNVSTLELGDSALYLCASSQSTGSSYEQYFGPGTRLTVT.

This clone was recorded only once. The chain carries TRBV7-9 and TRBJ1-4; a weak D match, TRBD1 (5 bases). CDR3 length: 17 amino acids. The germline V and J ends were trimmed by 6 bases and 0 bases, with 17 bases remaining between them. Germline-derived CDR1 and CDR2 are SEHNR and FQNEAQ (reference sequence). CDR3 in amino acids: CASRGGGDIATNEKLFF. CDR3 nucleotides: TGTGCCAGCAGGGGGGGAGGAGACATTGCAACTAATGAAAAACTGTTTTTT.

The V and J genes are TRBV5-6 and TRBJ1-6, with TRBD1 matching 12 bases. The CDR3 sequence is 15 residues long. V lost 4 bases to trimming and J lost 9 bases; unmatched junction nucleotides: 5. Germline loops: CDR1 SGHDT, CDR2 YYEEEE. CDR3 DNA: TGTGCCAGCAGCCTAGGGACAGGGGGCTTTTCACCCCTCCACTTT. This translates into CASSLGTGGFSPLHF.

The V gene is TRBV5-1, the J gene TRBJ2-5; TRBD2 matches 11 bases. CDR1 is SGHRS, CDR2 YFSETQ, per germline. The CDR3 is 16 amino acids. The J segment lost 2 bases and the V segment lost 3 bases, leaving 6 bases of the junction unmatched. CDR3 residues: CASSSRLAGIQETQYF. As DNA, the CDR3 is TGCGCCAGCAGCTCCCGACTAGCGGGGATTCAAGAGACCCAGTACTTC.

This chain connects TRBV29-1 to TRBJ2-7, with 8 nucleotides matching TRBD1. This CDR3 contains 14 residues. Germline V gene data show CDR1 as SQVTM and CDR2 as ANQGSEA. The J segment lost 5 bases and the V segment lost 8 bases, leaving 14 bases of the junction unmatched. The CDR3 bases are TGCAGCTGTTTACCGGGACCAGGGGGCAACGAGCAGTACTTC. Its translation: CSCLPGPGGNEQYF.

The chain links TRBV9 to TRBJ2-1; D is unclear. V dropped 0 bases and J dropped 0 bases, with 16 bases sitting between them. Germline values: CDR1 SGDLS, CDR2 YYNGEE. The CDR3 is 18 residues long. The CDR3: CASSVDHLAMSSYNEQFF. Here the CDR3 DNA reads TGTGCCAGCAGCGTAGACCACCTTGCTATGAGCTCCTACAATGAGCAGTTCTTC.

This chain connects TRBV4-1 to TRBJ2-7; a weak D match, TRBD1 (6 bases). V shed 1 base and J shed 3 bases, with 13 bases lying between them. The CDR3 consists of 15 residues. The germline V gene encodes CDR1 MGHRA and CDR2 YSYEKL. The CDR3 DNA reads as TGCGCCAGCAGCCAAGCTTTCAGGGGATTCTACGAGCAGTACTTC. This sequence encodes CASSQAFRGFYEQYF.

The chain couples TRBV15 to TRBJ2-7; no reliable D call. The CDR3 runs to 13 residues. Between the trimmed V and J ends, which lost 3 bases and 6 bases, there was a span of 12 bases. Germline CDR1 is LNHNV and CDR2 is YYDKDF (reference sequence). CDR3 coding DNA: TGTGCCACCAGCAGCCGACTTGATTCCGAGCAGTACTTC. This sequence encodes CATSSRLDSEQYF.

The chain carries TRBV7-2 and TRBJ2-7, with D tentatively TRBD1 (6 bases). CDR1 is SGHTA and CDR2 is FQGNSA in the germline V gene. Trimming pared 7 bases from V and 2 bases from J, leaving 18 bases between. The CDR3 has 15 amino acids. The CDR3 here is CASTQGWGSTYEQYF. DNA of the CDR3: TGTGCCAGCACCCAGGGGTGGGGCAGTACCTACGAGCAGTACTTC.

The chain combines TRBV3-1 (or the pseudogene TRBV3-2) with TRBJ2-2; D perhaps matches TRBD2 (5 bases). Deletions cut 0 bases from V and 3 bases from J, with 14 bases between. There are 17 residues in the CDR3. The germline V gene has CDR1 LGHDT and CDR2 YNNKEL (reference sequence). CDR3 DNA sequence: TGTGCCAGCAGCCAAGAGAGGTCGGGGTGGGACACCGGGGAGCTGTTTTTT. Encoded protein: CASSQERSGWDTGELFF.

The gene calls are TRBV2 and TRBJ2-1; 7 positions agree with TRBD1. There are 14 residues in the CDR3. Germline loops: CDR1 SNHLY, CDR2 FYNNEI. Unmatched junction bases numbered 14, after V lost 5 bases and J lost 13 bases. The chain's CDR3 is CASSHTTNDREQFF. For the CDR3, the DNA is TGTGCCAGCAGTCACACCACCAACGACAGGGAACAGTTCTTC. Full variable domain (missing parts from reference TRBV2 and TRBJ2-1): EPEVTQTPSHQVTQMGQEVILRCVPISNHLYFYWYRQILGQKVEFLVSFYNNEISEKSEIFDDQFSVERPDGSNFTLKIRSTKLEDSAMYFCASSHTTNDREQFFGPGTRLTVL.

This chain links TRBV15 with TRBJ2-2, with D possibly being TRBD2 (5 bases). This CDR3 spans 18 amino acids. Trimming left V 0 bases short and J 2 bases short, with 16 bases between. The germline gives CDR1 LNHNV, CDR2 YYDKDF (reference sequence). The CDR3 loop is CATSRDWESRTNTGELFF. In DNA, the CDR3 is TGTGCCACCAGCAGAGATTGGGAGAGCAGAACCAACACCGGGGAGCTGTTTTTT.

The chain has TRBV29-1 and TRBJ2-7, with 8 bases that match TRBD1. CDR1 is SQVTM, CDR2 ANQGSEA, per germline. The V segment lost 0 bases and the J segment 0 bases; nucleotides outside the gene matches: 4. This CDR3 region has 15 residues. CDR3 DNA: TGCAGCGTTGAAGATGACAGGGGCGGCTCCTACGAGCAGTACTTC. Protein sequence: CSVEDDRGGSYEQYF.

This chain uses TRBV6-2 or TRBV6-3 with TRBJ2-5; no reliable D call. The CDR3 sequence is 12 residues long. V lost 2 bases and J 4 bases, leaving 5 bases between the germline ends. Germline V CDR1 and CDR2: MNHEY, SVGEGT. The CDR3 here is CASSYTRETQYF. Written as DNA, the CDR3 is TGTGCCAGCAGTTACACGAGAGAGACCCAGTACTTC.

This chain joins TRBV5-1 and TRBJ2-3; weak D call: TRBD1 (5 bases). CDR1 is SGHRS, CDR2 YFSETQ, per germline. V lost 0 bases, J lost 0 bases, and 8 bases lay in between. The CDR3 covers 15 residues. The CDR3 coding sequence is TGCGCCAGCAGCTTGGGGGGCAGGAGCACAGATACGCAGTATTTT. Residues: CASSLGGRSTDTQYF.

The V and J genes are TRBV6-5 and TRBJ2-7; D is perhaps TRBD1 (8 bases). Trimming took 7 bases from V and 6 from J, leaving 19 bases between them. In germline, CDR1 is MNHEY, CDR2 SVGAGI. This CDR3 has 14 amino acids. The CDR3 region is CASNRQQGGFEQYF. The CDR3 nucleotides read TGTGCCAGCAACCGGCAACAGGGGGGGTTCGAGCAGTACTTC.

As concerns this clone: Sequence at one end of the junction differs from germline and may be a read error. Additional DNA sequences in this sample encode the identical CDR3. V gene TRBV24-1 combines with J gene TRBJ2-1; 11 bases fit TRBD2. The germline CDR1 and CDR2 sequences are KGHDR and SFDVKD. This CDR3 is built from 17 residues. This chain's CDR3 is CATSDRRLAGTGNEQFF. The CDR3 nucleotides read TGTGCTACCAGTGACCGTCGACTAGCGGGGACCGGTAATGAGCAGTTCTTC.

This chain uses TRBV19 with TRBJ1-2; tentatively, D is TRBD1 (6 bases). Germline V gene data show CDR1 as LNHDA and CDR2 as SQIVND (reference sequence). The CDR3 is 12 amino acids. V shed 2 bases and J shed 7 bases, with 8 bases lying between them. Here the CDR3 reads CASSIQGIGYTF. The CDR3 DNA sequence: TGTGCCAGTAGTATACAGGGGATTGGCTACACCTTC.

The chain combines TRBV4-1 with TRBJ2-1; 8 nucleotides align to TRBD2. V shed 0 bases, J shed 5 bases, and the junction held 9 bases outside the gene matches. This CDR3 has 17 amino acids. The germline gives CDR1 MGHRA, CDR2 YSYEKL. In nucleotides, the CDR3 is TGCGCCAGCAGCCAAGAGGTCGGGGGGGCCATAAACAATGAGCAGTTCTTC. Amino acids: CASSQEVGGAINNEQFF.

Remarks on this clone: A junction end diverges from the germline sequence, so it may reflect a read error. The chain links TRBV20-1 to TRBJ1-1; D gene uncertain. The CDR3 has 11 amino acids. CDR1 is DFQATT, CDR2 SNEGSKA, per germline (reference sequence). CDR3 region: CSARDPPTLSF. In DNA form, the CDR3 reads TGCAGTGCTAGAGATCCCCCAACTTTGAGCTTC.

This clone was seen a handful of times. The chain carries TRBV6-5 and TRBJ1-1; D is undetermined. Trimming cost V 6 bases and J 6 bases, with 14 bases left between them. Germline CDR1 and CDR2: MNHEY and SVGAGI. This CDR3 has 13 amino acids. The CDR3 reads CASRTFQVAEAFF. In nucleotides, the CDR3 is TGTGCCAGCAGAACGTTCCAGGTCGCTGAAGCTTTCTTT.

CDR3 sequence reads: CASSFSGPTEAFF. The CDR3 coding sequence is TGTGCCAGCAGTTTTTCAGGGCCCACTGAAGCTTTCTTT. The chain recombines TRBV6-2 or TRBV6-3 with TRBJ1-1; D is possibly TRBD1 (5 bases). The CDR3 spans 13 residues. With 4 bases removed from V and 4 bases from J, the gap between germline ends came to 10 bases. Per the germline V gene, CDR1 is MNHEY and CDR2 is SVGEGT.